This T cell receptor beta chain comes out of a study of T cell responses to AZD1222 COVID-19 vaccine. Study-wide findings and caveats: Baseline seropositivity occurred in only a handful of AZD1222 recipients. Among the donors, most were white British and more were female, and clonal diversity was possibly underestimated. Targeting of unmutated variant regions was reportedly seen in nearly half of spike-specific TCRs. Spike was spanned by vaccine-associated CD4 TCRs, which were dominant at 160-218 and 743-854.

As concerns this clone: What it recognizes is unknown.

Libraries were prepared by immunoSEQ multiplex PCR; TCRdb keeps only in-frame clonotypes and omits some of them. The sample records about 160,000 clones, about 91% being singletons. With 4 bases clipped from V and 5 bases from J, the junction kept 4 bases outside the gene matches. This CDR3 is 13 amino acids long. Germline CDR1 MNHEY, CDR2 SVGEGT. The chain couples TRBV6-2 or TRBV6-3 to TRBJ1-2; TRBD1 aligns across 7 bases. The TCR was taken from an adult in good health. The sample was peripheral blood, taken on day 0 of AZD1222 vaccination. CDR3 sequence reads: CASSSRQGYGYTF. CDR3 nucleotides: TGTGCCAGCAGTTCCAGACAGGGATATGGCTACACCTTC.